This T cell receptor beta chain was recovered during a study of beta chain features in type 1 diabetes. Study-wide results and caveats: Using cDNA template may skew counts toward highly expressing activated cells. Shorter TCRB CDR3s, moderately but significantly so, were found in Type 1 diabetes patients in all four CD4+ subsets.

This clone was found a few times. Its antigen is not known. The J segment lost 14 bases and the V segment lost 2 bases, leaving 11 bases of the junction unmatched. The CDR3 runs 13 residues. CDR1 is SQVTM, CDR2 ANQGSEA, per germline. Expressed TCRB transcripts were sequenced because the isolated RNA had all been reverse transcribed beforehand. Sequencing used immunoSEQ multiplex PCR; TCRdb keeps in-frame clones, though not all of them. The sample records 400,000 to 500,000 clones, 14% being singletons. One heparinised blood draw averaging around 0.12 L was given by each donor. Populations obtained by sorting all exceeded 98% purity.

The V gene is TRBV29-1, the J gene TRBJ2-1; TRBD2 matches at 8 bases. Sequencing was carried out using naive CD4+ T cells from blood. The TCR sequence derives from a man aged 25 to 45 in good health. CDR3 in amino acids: CSVESGGNGAEFF. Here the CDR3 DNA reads TGCAGCGTTGAATCGGGAGGGAACGGGGCGGAGTTCTTC.